The 20 T cell receptor beta chains below all came from one sample that was sequenced in a study of blood T cell repertoires in COVID-19. TCRdb's copy holds only in-frame clones and misses some; the assay was immunoSEQ multiplex PCR. The data show some 250,000 clones, just under 85% seen once. The sample consisted of PBMCs or T cells enriched from blood (not recorded which). The receptors derive from a man in his forties who had recovered from COVID-19.

V is TRBV5-1 and J is TRBJ1-2; 11 nucleotides line up with TRBD1. This CDR3 spans 16 amino acids. CDR1 and CDR2 (germline): SGHRS, YFSETQ. The trim removed 4 bases at V and 3 bases at J, leaving 8 bases unmatched. CDR3 coding DNA: TGCGCCAGCAGCCCGGCGGGGACAGGGGGGCACTATGGCTACACCTTC. Its translation is CASSPAGTGGHYGYTF.

The V gene is TRBV25-1, the J gene TRBJ2-1, with 9 bases fitting TRBD1. In germline, CDR1 is MGHDK, CDR2 SYGVNS. V trimming: 4 bases; J trimming: 6 bases; junction bases outside the gene matches: 7. This CDR3 comprises 15 residues. CDR3 residues: CASSGPGQGGNEQFF. The DNA for the CDR3 is TGTGCCAGCAGTGGCCCGGGACAGGGCGGCAATGAGCAGTTCTTC.

V usage is TRBV7-3 and J usage is TRBJ2-3; 8 bases fit TRBD2. V dropped 5 bases and J dropped 0; count of bases not matched to a gene: 10. The CDR3 is made up of 17 amino acids. Germline V gives CDR1 SGHTA, CDR2 FQGTGA. CDR3 DNA: TGTGCCAGCAGCCCCCGGGGGGGGGCTACTAGCACAGATACGCAGTATTTT. Translated: CASSPRGGATSTDTQYF.

The V and J genes are TRBV30 and TRBJ1-5; 7 bases agree with TRBD1. Germline assignment: CDR1 GTSNPN and CDR2 SVGIG (reference sequence). This CDR3 spans 13 amino acids. Trimming at V came to 7 bases and at J to 0 bases, leaving 3 bases not matched to a gene. The chain's CDR3 is CASQGDSNQPQHF. CDR3 in DNA: TGTGCCTCCCAGGGGGATAGCAATCAGCCCCAGCATTTT.

The chain employs TRBV25-1 and TRBJ2-5; 8 bases align to TRBD1. CDR3 length: 15 residues. Germline lookup yields CDR1 MGHDK and CDR2 SYGVNS. J was trimmed by 1 base and V by 5 bases; bases with no gene match: 6. The CDR3 nucleotides read TGTGCCAGCAGTCCGTTGGACAGGGCCCAAGAGACCCAGTACTTC. It codes for CASSPLDRAQETQYF.

This rearrangement joins TRBV5-1 to TRBJ2-5; 7 bases align to TRBD1. The CDR3 is 16 residues long. Germline V CDR1 and CDR2: SGHRS, YFSETQ. Unmatched junction bases numbered 14, after V lost 4 bases and J lost 5 bases. CDR3 bases: TGCGCCAGCAGCCGCACTAAGGCGTTCAGGGGGGAGACCCAGTACTTC. This translates into CASSRTKAFRGETQYF. The complete variable domain, with remaining parts taken from reference TRBV5-1 and TRBJ2-5, reads KAGVTQTPRYLIKTRGQQVTLSCSPISGHRSVSWYQQTPGQGLQFLFEYFSETQRNKGNFPGRFSGRQFSNSRSEMNVSTLELGDSALYLCASSRTKAFRGETQYFGPGTRLLVL.

The chain combines TRBV6-5 with TRBJ2-5; maybe TRBD1 (6 bases). CDR3 size: 14 residues. CDR1 and CDR2 (germline): MNHEY, SVGAGI. Trimming stripped 6 bases from V and 4 bases from J, with 15 bases between. CDR3 DNA: TGTGCCAGCAGACACCACAGGGCCGGAGAGACCCAGTACTTC. This translates into CASRHHRAGETQYF.

The rearrangement joins TRBV27 to TRBJ2-6; D remains ambiguous. The germline V gene has CDR1 MNHEY and CDR2 SMNVEV (reference sequence). The CDR3 has 15 amino acids. V was pared by 6 bases and J by 0 bases, with 9 bases between. This CDR3 reads CASSSYGSGANVLTF. The CDR3 coding sequence is TGTGCCAGCAGCTCTTACGGCTCTGGGGCCAACGTCCTGACTTTC.

The rearrangement joins TRBV27 to TRBJ1-1; no clear D. This CDR3 is 17 amino acids long. V lost 0 bases to trimming and J lost 1 base, with 15 bases between them. Germline lookup yields CDR1 MNHEY and CDR2 SMNVEV (reference sequence). The CDR3 loop reads CASSLSPLRLGNTEAFF. Written as DNA, the CDR3 is TGTGCCAGCAGTTTATCCCCCCTCAGGTTGGGGAACACTGAAGCTTTCTTT.

The J gene is TRBJ2-3, the V gene TRBV2, with TRBD2 identical over 9 bases. V lost 7 bases and J lost 3; bases outside the gene matches: 5. Germline V lookup: CDR1 SNHLY, CDR2 FYNNEI. The length of the CDR3 is 14 residues. CDR3 bases: TGTGCCAGCAAGCTAGCGGGGAGTACAGATACGCAGTATTTT. Protein sequence: CASKLAGSTDTQYF.

The sample holds one count of this clone. The chain couples TRBV4-1 to TRBJ1-2; D might be TRBD1 (5 bases). This CDR3 is 14 amino acids long. Between the trimmed V and J ends, which lost 5 bases and 8 bases, there was a span of 18 bases. Germline CDR1 and CDR2: MGHRA and YSYEKL. CDR3 in amino acids: CASSDRGRDSGYTF. CDR3 in DNA: TGCGCCAGCAGCGACCGTGGGAGGGACTCCGGCTACACCTTC.

This rearrangement joins TRBV6-5 to TRBJ1-6; tentatively, D is TRBD1 (5 bases). V was trimmed by 8 bases and J by 7 bases, leaving 12 bases between them. Per germline, CDR1 MNHEY and CDR2 SVGAGI. The CDR3 covers 13 residues. This chain's CDR3 is CASRQFGNSPLHF. In DNA form, the CDR3 reads TGTGCCAGCCGACAGTTTGGGAATTCACCCCTCCACTTT.

The chain recombines TRBV18 with TRBJ2-3; weak D call: TRBD2 (5 bases). The V end lost 0 bases, the J end lost 0 bases, and 10 bases lay between the germline ends. The CDR3 consists of 16 residues. Germline values: CDR1 KGHSH, CDR2 LQKENI. The CDR3 bases are TGTGCCAGCTCACCACCCCGCAGGACTAGCACAGATACGCAGTATTTT. This translates into CASSPPRRTSTDTQYF.

V usage is TRBV5-6 and J usage is TRBJ1-2; D is uncertain. The CDR3 consists of 14 residues. Looked up from germline, CDR1 is SGHDT and CDR2 is YYEEEE. Trimming cost V 5 bases and J 6 bases, with 17 bases left between them. The CDR3: CASRHLTGVDGYTF. CDR3 nucleotide sequence: TGTGCCAGCAGACACTTGACGGGAGTGGATGGCTACACCTTC.

V and J are TRBV11-3 and TRBJ2-1; 11 bases agree with TRBD2. The CDR3 loop spans 18 amino acids. Germline V lookup: CDR1 SGHNT, CDR2 YENEEA. V dropped 1 base and J dropped 3; count of bases not matched to a gene: 8. The CDR3 loop reads CASSLGPGLAEDYNEQFF. The CDR3 DNA sequence: TGTGCCAGCAGCTTAGGTCCGGGACTAGCGGAAGACTACAATGAGCAGTTCTTC.

The chain links TRBV4-3 to TRBJ1-6; possibly TRBD1 for D (6 bases). V lost 0 bases and J lost 7, with 7 bases in between. The CDR3 spans 14 residues. Per the germline V gene, CDR1 is LGHNA and CDR2 is YSLEER. CDR3 region: CASSQDRGNSPLHF. CDR3 bases: TGCGCCAGCAGCCAAGACAGGGGAAATTCACCCCTCCACTTT.

The chain combines TRBV5-4 with TRBJ2-1; 16 bases fit TRBD2. CDR3 length: 17 amino acids. The V gene's germline CDR1 is SGHNT and CDR2 YYREEE (reference sequence). Trimming removed 4 bases from V and 12 bases from J; junction bases left unmatched: 13. The CDR3 reads CASSPGGTSGRVEGQFF. The CDR3 region has the DNA TGTGCCAGCAGCCCCGGGGGGACTAGCGGGAGGGTCGAGGGGCAGTTCTTC. The whole variable domain, remainder taken from reference TRBV5-4 and TRBJ2-1, is ETGVTQSPTHLIKTRGQQVTLRCSSQSGHNTVSWYQQALGQGPQFIFQYYREEENGRGNFPPRFSGLQFPNYSSELNVNALELDDSALYLCASSPGGTSGRVEGQFFGPGTRLTVL.

The rearrangement uses TRBV28 and TRBJ1-2, with no clear D. V shed 5 bases and J shed 6 bases, with 13 bases lying between them. Germline assignment: CDR1 MDHEN and CDR2 SYDVKM. This CDR3 spans 13 amino acids. The CDR3 protein is CASSAARIDGYTF. The DNA of the CDR3 is TGTGCCAGCAGTGCGGCTCGGATCGATGGCTACACCTTC.

The chain joins TRBV14 to TRBJ1-4, with unresolved D. The ends were cut back, 4 bases at V and 2 bases at J, with 14 bases in the middle. This CDR3 has 16 residues. Germline V gene lookup returns CDR1 SGHDN and CDR2 FVKESK. CDR3 DNA sequence: TGTGCCAGCAGCCTCCTCAGTGGAGGGACTAATGAAAAACTGTTTTTT. Encoded protein: CASSLLSGGTNEKLFF.

This chain links TRBV6-5 with TRBJ1-4, with no clear D. This CDR3 is 15 amino acids long. The germline CDR1 and CDR2 sequences are MNHEY and SVGAGI. V gave up 0 bases and J gave up 7 bases, with 12 bases separating them. Here the CDR3 reads CASSYSRAWSEKLFF. The CDR3 DNA reads as TGTGCCAGCAGTTACTCGAGGGCCTGGAGTGAAAAACTGTTTTTT.